This T cell receptor beta chain came from a study of tumor-infiltrating lymphocytes in localized non-small cell lung cancer. The wider study: Each patient gave resected tumor and non-adjacent uninvolved lung tissue.

Germline CDR1 is SGDLS and CDR2 is YYNGEE. Trimming cost V 6 bases and J 4 bases, with 16 bases left between them. CDR3 length: 15 residues. About this clone: Its antigen is as yet unknown.

Repertoires were generated with immunoSEQ multiplex PCR, while TCRdb's copy carries only in-frame clones and drops some. The sample has under 20,000 clones; roughly 79% are singletons. Whole-study results and caveats: Compared with uninvolved lung, tumors showed higher T cell infiltration by TCRbeta sequencing. Only some patients had TCR sequencing, depending on available tissue.

Sequencing was done on a sample of lung tumor tissue. The genes are TRBV9 and TRBJ1-4; TRBD1 is a possible D gene (5 bases). This TCR was recovered from a human donor with non-small cell lung cancer. CDR3 DNA sequence: TGTGCCAGCACCCTGGGGTCAGGGATTAATGAAAAACTGTTTTTT. This translates into CASTLGSGINEKLFF.